The source of this T cell receptor beta chain is a study of response to subunit inactivated influenza vaccine. Study outcomes and limitations: The authors proposed limited new T cell recruitment per seasonal influenza vaccination.

In its sample, this clonotype was seen a few times. Its cognate antigen is unknown. Each CDR3 protein gets one entry after TCRdb re-called the RT-PCR reads with MiXCR. This sample has more than 400,000 distinct CDR3 sequences, with around 7.9% found just once. V gave up 5 bases and J gave up 2 bases; unmatched junction bases: 5. Per germline, CDR1 SGHVS and CDR2 FNYEAQ. This CDR3 contains 14 residues. The TCR originated in a man aged 45 to 75 who received an inactivated influenza vaccine. The chain has TRBV7-6 and TRBJ2-5; TRBD2 matches at 7 bases. The sequencing used PBMCs from blood, collected roughly 24 months after vaccination. The CDR3 is CASSSPGLQETQYF. CDR3 coding DNA: TGTGCCAGCAGCAGCCCGGGACTACAAGAGACCCAGTACTTC.